The next 21 T cell receptor beta chains were all read from a single sample in a study of CD8 T cells in Susac syndrome. RNA amounts of 0.5 to 1 ug underwent reverse transcription with random hexamers. A single record per CDR3 protein comes from TCRdb applying MiXCR to the immunoSEQ multiplex PCR reads. This sample has 180,000 or so distinct CDR3 sequences, with over 85% found just once. The sequencing sample was made of CD4+ T cells from PBMCs. The receptor source for this set is a human donor in good health.

V usage is TRBV25-1 and J usage is TRBJ2-1; no reliable D call. The germline CDR1 and CDR2 sequences are MGHDK and SYGVNS. The CDR3 length is 11 residues. V shed 4 bases and J shed 3 bases, with 1 base lying between them. Here the CDR3 DNA reads TGTGCCAGCAGTGTCTACAATGAGCAGTTCTTC. This gives the protein CASSVYNEQFF.

This sequence joins TRBV5-1 and TRBJ1-2; TRBD1 matches 7 bases. Trimming took 4 bases from V and 4 from J; bases not matched to a gene: 7. Germline V gene data show CDR1 as SGHRS and CDR2 as YFSETQ. The CDR3 has 14 amino acids. The CDR3 sequence is CASSPGQIGYGYTF. The CDR3 bases are TGCGCCAGCAGCCCGGGACAGATCGGCTATGGCTACACCTTC. The full variable domain, completed using reference TRBV5-1 and TRBJ1-2, is KAGVTQTPRYLIKTRGQQVTLSCSPISGHRSVSWYQQTPGQGLQFLFEYFSETQRNKGNFPGRFSGRQFSNSRSEMNVSTLELGDSALYLCASSPGQIGYGYTFGSGTRLTVV.

As for this clonotype: The junction does not match germline at one end; this may be a read error. The chain has TRBV7-7 and TRBJ2-5; 7 positions match TRBD2. This CDR3 contains 15 residues. Germline assignment: CDR1 SSHAT and CDR2 FNYEAQ (reference sequence). In DNA, the CDR3 is TGTGCTAGCAGCTTCGGGAGGAGTCCTCAAGAGACCCAGTACTTC. Amino acids: CASSFGRSPQETQYF.

CDR3 DNA sequence: TGTGCCAGCAGCGTCACCACGACAGGGGGAGGCTACACCTTC. Its protein product is CASSVTTTGGGYTF. The V gene is TRBV9, the J gene TRBJ1-2, with 9 bases aligning to TRBD1. V was pared by 2 bases and J by 8 bases, with 7 bases of the junction left unmatched. The CDR3 is made up of 14 amino acids. Germline V gene lookup returns CDR1 SGDLS and CDR2 YYNGEE.

This chain connects TRBV6-2 or TRBV6-3 to TRBJ2-4; maybe TRBD1 (6 bases). V shed 2 bases and J shed 8 bases, with 16 bases lying between them. CDR1 and CDR2 from the germline V gene are MNHEY and SVGEGT. This CDR3 has 15 amino acids. CDR3 nucleotides: TGTGCCAGCAGTTACCTTCAGGGGCCGGCCGACATTCAGTACTTC. It encodes CASSYLQGPADIQYF.

The chain is built from TRBV3-1 and TRBJ1-6, with D possibly matching TRBD1 (5 bases). This CDR3 is 15 amino acids long. Germline V gene data show CDR1 as LGHDT and CDR2 as YNNKEL (reference sequence). The germline V and J ends were trimmed by 2 bases and 10 bases, with 15 bases remaining between them. The CDR3 protein is CASSQTRAGDSPLHF. The CDR3 region has the DNA TGTGCCAGCAGCCAAACCAGGGCCGGGGACTCACCCCTCCACTTT.

J is TRBJ2-1 and V is TRBV2; 7 bases are a match to TRBD1. J lost 0 bases, V lost 6 bases, and 2 bases had no gene match. CDR1 is SNHLY and CDR2 is FYNNEI in the germline V gene. CDR3 length: 14 residues. CDR3 DNA: TGTGCCAGCAGGGCAGGGGGCTCCTACAATGAGCAGTTCTTC. It translates to CASRAGGSYNEQFF. Full variable domain (missing parts from reference TRBV2 and TRBJ2-1): EPEVTQTPSHQVTQMGQEVILRCVPISNHLYFYWYRQILGQKVEFLVSFYNNEISEKSEIFDDQFSVERPDGSNFTLKIRSTKLEDSAMYFCASRAGGSYNEQFFGPGTRLTVL.

The chain has TRBV20-1 and TRBJ1-2, with TRBD1 matching over 12 bases. With 5 bases clipped from V and 8 bases from J, the junction kept 15 bases outside the gene matches. This CDR3 has 16 amino acids. Germline V gives CDR1 DFQATT, CDR2 SNEGSKA (reference sequence). Here the CDR3 DNA reads TGCAGTGCTGGAACCCTCGGGACAGGGGGCTTGGGAGGCTACACCTTC. Residues: CSAGTLGTGGLGGYTF.

This clonotype is a singleton in its sample. The V and J genes are TRBV27 and TRBJ1-6; TRBD1 is a possible D gene (6 bases). CDR1 and CDR2 (germline): MNHEY, SMNVEV (reference sequence). CDR3 length: 13 residues. Trimming took 5 bases from V and 11 from J, leaving 13 bases between them. The DNA for the CDR3 is TGTGCCAGCAGTGAGACGGGGGCGACACCCCTCCACTTT. Encoded protein: CASSETGATPLHF.

V usage is TRBV9 and J usage is TRBJ2-1, with 10 bases lining up with TRBD2. The CDR3 loop spans 14 amino acids. The germline CDR1 and CDR2 sequences are SGDLS and YYNGEE. The V and J ends lost 0 bases and 10 bases, in that order; junction bases with no gene match: 4. Here the CDR3 DNA reads TGTGCCAGCAGCGTAGCTAGCGGGGGTGACGAGCAGTTCTTC. Protein product: CASSVASGGDEQFF.

This chain connects TRBV3-1 to TRBJ1-6, with 7 nucleotides matching TRBD1. The CDR3 contains 15 residues. V was pared by 3 bases and J by 3 bases, with 2 bases of the junction left unmatched. Germline CDR1 and CDR2: LGHDT and YNNKEL (reference sequence). CDR3 in DNA: TGTGCCAGCAGCCAGCGGGACAGCTATAATTCACCCCTCCACTTT. Protein product: CASSQRDSYNSPLHF.

This clonotype appeared once. This chain connects TRBV20-1 to TRBJ2-7; 8 positions agree with TRBD1. Germline-derived CDR1 and CDR2 are DFQATT and SNEGSKA (reference sequence). The ends lost 6 bases at V and 2 bases at J; junction bases unmatched: 3. The CDR3 has 12 amino acids. The CDR3 loop reads CSAQQGAYEQYF. The CDR3 DNA follows: TGCAGTGCCCAACAGGGGGCCTACGAGCAGTACTTC.

CDR3: CASSRSGGSYNEQFF. CDR3 nucleotide sequence: TGTGCCAGCAGCCGGAGCGGCGGGTCCTACAATGAGCAGTTCTTC. The rearrangement uses TRBV7-3 and TRBJ2-1, with a weak D call TRBD2 (5 bases). V lost 5 bases and J 1 base, leaving 12 bases between the germline ends. Germline lookup yields CDR1 SGHTA and CDR2 FQGTGA. The CDR3 totals 15 residues.

J is TRBJ2-1 and V is TRBV6-5; D is unresolved. CDR1 is MNHEY and CDR2 is SVGAGI in the germline V gene. The CDR3 has 13 amino acids. Trimming stripped 10 bases from V and 10 bases from J, with 20 bases between. The DNA of the CDR3 is TGTGCCATCCCAAGACTGGGGATAGGCGAGCAGTTCTTC. Translated, it gives CAIPRLGIGEQFF.

The rearrangement uses TRBV30 and TRBJ1-5; D unresolved. This CDR3 contains 13 residues. The V and J ends lost 0 bases and 9 bases respectively, with 12 bases between them. Germline-derived CDR1 and CDR2 are GTSNPN and SVGIG (reference sequence). The CDR3 nucleotides are TGTGCCTGGAGTGTAGACGGACGAGGGCCCCAGCATTTT. As protein: CAWSVDGRGPQHF.

The count of this clonotype is one. J is TRBJ1-6 and V is TRBV11-2; D is ambiguous. The CDR3 covers 15 residues. V was clipped by 7 bases and J by 7 bases, with 17 bases between them. In germline, CDR1 is SGHAT, CDR2 FQNNGV. The CDR3 sequence is CASTPTAGFNSPLHF. In nucleotides, the CDR3 is TGTGCCAGCACCCCTACCGCAGGTTTCAATTCACCCCTCCACTTT.

This clonotype was found once. This chain joins TRBV2 and TRBJ2-6; D possibly corresponds to TRBD2 (6 bases). Germline V CDR1 and CDR2: SNHLY, FYNNEI. CDR3 size: 16 residues. V lost 9 bases to trimming and J lost 0 bases, with 15 bases between them. CDR3: CARTRDFGSGANVLTF. The CDR3, as DNA: TGTGCCAGGACTCGGGACTTCGGCTCTGGGGCCAACGTCCTGACTTTC. Using reference TRBV2 and TRBJ2-6 for the parts outside the CDR3, the full variable domain is EPEVTQTPSHQVTQMGQEVILRCVPISNHLYFYWYRQILGQKVEFLVSFYNNEISEKSEIFDDQFSVERPDGSNFTLKIRSTKLEDSAMYFCARTRDFGSGANVLTFGAGSRLTVL.

The rearrangement uses TRBV3-1 and TRBJ1-5, with D perhaps TRBD1 (5 bases). The CDR3 sequence is 13 residues long. V was cut by 5 bases and J by 6 bases, with 11 bases left in between. Per germline, CDR1 LGHDT and CDR2 YNNKEL (reference sequence). In DNA, the CDR3 is TGTGCCAGCAGCTCGACGGGGCGTCAGCCCCAGCATTTT. It codes for CASSSTGRQPQHF.

This chain links TRBV20-1 with TRBJ2-1; 8 bases agree with TRBD2. V was clipped by 5 bases and J by 9 bases; unmatched bases: 9. The CDR3 spans 13 residues. Germline assignment: CDR1 DFQATT and CDR2 SNEGSKA (reference sequence). CDR3 protein: CSASRGGPGEQFF. In nucleotides, the CDR3 is TGCAGTGCTTCTCGGGGGGGGCCGGGTGAGCAGTTCTTC.

In nucleotides, the CDR3 is TGTGCCAGCAGCCTCGGGACTGCCGATACGCAGTATTTT. It specifies CASSLGTADTQYF. The V call is TRBV5-6, the J call TRBJ2-3; a possible D gene is TRBD2 (6 bases). The germline V gene encodes CDR1 SGHDT and CDR2 YYEEEE. Between the trimmed V and J ends, which lost 4 bases and 6 bases, there was a span of 12 bases. The CDR3 sequence is 13 residues long.

This rearrangement joins TRBV18 to TRBJ1-1; D is unclear. This CDR3 region has 12 residues. The germline CDR1 and CDR2 sequences are KGHSH and LQKENI. With 6 bases removed from V and 1 base from J, the gap between germline ends came to 6 bases. The CDR3 region is CASSTANTEAFF. The DNA for the CDR3 is TGTGCCAGCTCTACAGCGAACACTGAAGCTTTCTTT.